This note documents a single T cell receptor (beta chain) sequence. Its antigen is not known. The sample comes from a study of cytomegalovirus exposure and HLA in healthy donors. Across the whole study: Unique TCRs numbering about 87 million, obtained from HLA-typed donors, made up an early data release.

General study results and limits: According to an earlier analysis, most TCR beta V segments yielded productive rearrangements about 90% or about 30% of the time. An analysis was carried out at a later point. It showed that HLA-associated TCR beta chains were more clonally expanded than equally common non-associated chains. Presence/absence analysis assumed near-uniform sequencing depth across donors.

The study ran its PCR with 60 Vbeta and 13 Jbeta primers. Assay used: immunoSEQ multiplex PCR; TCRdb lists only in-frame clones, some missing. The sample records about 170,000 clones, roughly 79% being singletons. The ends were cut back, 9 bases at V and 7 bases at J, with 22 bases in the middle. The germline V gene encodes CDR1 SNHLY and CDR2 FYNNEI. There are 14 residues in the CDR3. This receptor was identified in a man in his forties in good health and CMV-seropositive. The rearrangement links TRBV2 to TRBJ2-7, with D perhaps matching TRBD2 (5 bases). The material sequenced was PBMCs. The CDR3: CASVPLEGTGEQYF. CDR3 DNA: TGTGCCAGTGTGCCTTTAGAAGGAACGGGAGAGCAGTACTTC. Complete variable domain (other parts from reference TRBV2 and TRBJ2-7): EPEVTQTPSHQVTQMGQEVILRCVPISNHLYFYWYRQILGQKVEFLVSFYNNEISEKSEIFDDQFSVERPDGSNFTLKIRSTKLEDSAMYFCASVPLEGTGEQYFGPGTRLTVT.